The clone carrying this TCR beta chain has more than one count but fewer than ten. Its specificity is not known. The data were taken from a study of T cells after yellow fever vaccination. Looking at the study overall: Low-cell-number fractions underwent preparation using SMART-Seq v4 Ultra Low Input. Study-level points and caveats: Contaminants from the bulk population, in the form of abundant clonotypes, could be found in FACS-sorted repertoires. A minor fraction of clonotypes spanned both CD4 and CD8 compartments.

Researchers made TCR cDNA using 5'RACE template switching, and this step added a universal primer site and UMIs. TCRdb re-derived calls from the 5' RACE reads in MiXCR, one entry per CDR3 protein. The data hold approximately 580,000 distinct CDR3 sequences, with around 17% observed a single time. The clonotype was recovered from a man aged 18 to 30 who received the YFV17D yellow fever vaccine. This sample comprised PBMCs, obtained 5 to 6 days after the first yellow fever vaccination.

The CDR3 here is CSVGDVRPTTNEKLFF. The CDR3, as DNA: TGCAGCGTTGGGGATGTCCGGCCCACAACTAATGAAAAACTGTTTTTT. The rearrangement links TRBV29-1 to TRBJ1-4; D is unclear. The CDR3 has 16 residues. V gave up 4 bases and J gave up 0 bases, with 15 bases separating them. Per germline, CDR1 SQVTM and CDR2 ANQGSEA.